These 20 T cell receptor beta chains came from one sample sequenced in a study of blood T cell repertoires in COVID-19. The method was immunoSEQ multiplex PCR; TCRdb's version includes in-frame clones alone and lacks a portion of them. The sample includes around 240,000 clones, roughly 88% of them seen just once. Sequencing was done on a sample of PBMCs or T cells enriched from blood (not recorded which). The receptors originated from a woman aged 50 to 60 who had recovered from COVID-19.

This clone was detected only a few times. CDR3 DNA sequence: TGCGCCAGCACGTCGGGACAGGGGCCCTACGAGCAGTACTTC. It translates to CASTSGQGPYEQYF. This chain connects TRBV4-1 to TRBJ2-7, with 10 positions matching TRBD1. Germline V gives CDR1 MGHRA, CDR2 YSYEKL. The length of the CDR3 is 14 residues. The ends lost 7 bases at V and 2 bases at J; junction bases unmatched: 5.

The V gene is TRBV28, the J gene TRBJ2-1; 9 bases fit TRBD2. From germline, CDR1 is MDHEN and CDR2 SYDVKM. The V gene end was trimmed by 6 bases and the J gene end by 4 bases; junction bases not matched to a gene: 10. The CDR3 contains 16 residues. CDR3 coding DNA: TGTGCCAGCAGGATCGGCGGTAGCGGGAGTTACAATGAGCAGTTCTTC. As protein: CASRIGGSGSYNEQFF. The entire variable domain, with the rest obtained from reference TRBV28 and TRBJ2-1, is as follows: DVKVTQSSRYLVKRTGEKVFLECVQDMDHENMFWYRQDPGLGLRLIYFSYDVKMKEKGDIPEGYSVSREKKERFSLILESASTNQTSMYLCASRIGGSGSYNEQFFGPGTRLTVL.

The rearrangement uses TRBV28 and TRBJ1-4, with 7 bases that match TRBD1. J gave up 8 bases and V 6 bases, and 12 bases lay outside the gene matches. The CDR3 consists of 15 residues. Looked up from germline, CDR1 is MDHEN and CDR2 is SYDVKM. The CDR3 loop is CASRPPGQRGEKLFF. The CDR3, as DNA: TGTGCCAGCAGACCGCCGGGACAGCGTGGGGAAAAACTGTTTTTT.

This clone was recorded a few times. The CDR3 DNA reads TGTGCCAGCAGTGAAGTTATCGCGGGACCCTATGGCTACACCTTC. Translating it yields CASSEVIAGPYGYTF. V usage is TRBV6-1 and J usage is TRBJ1-2, with D perhaps matching TRBD1 (5 bases). V was shortened by 1 base and J by 4 bases, with 13 bases between the two germline ends. The CDR3 covers 15 residues. From germline, CDR1 is MNHNS and CDR2 SASEGT.

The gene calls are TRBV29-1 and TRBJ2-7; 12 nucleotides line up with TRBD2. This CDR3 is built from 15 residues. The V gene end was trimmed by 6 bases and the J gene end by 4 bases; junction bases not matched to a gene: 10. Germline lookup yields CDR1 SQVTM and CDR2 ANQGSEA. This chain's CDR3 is CSVAPTSGSIYEQYF. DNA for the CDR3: TGCAGCGTCGCCCCGACTAGCGGGAGTATATACGAGCAGTACTTC.

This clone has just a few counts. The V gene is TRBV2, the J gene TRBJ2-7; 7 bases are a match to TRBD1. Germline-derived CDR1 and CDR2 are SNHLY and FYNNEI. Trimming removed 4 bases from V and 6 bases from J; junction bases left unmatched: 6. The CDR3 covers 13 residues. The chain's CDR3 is CASSGQGIGEQYF. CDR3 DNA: TGTGCCAGCAGTGGACAGGGAATAGGCGAGCAGTACTTC.

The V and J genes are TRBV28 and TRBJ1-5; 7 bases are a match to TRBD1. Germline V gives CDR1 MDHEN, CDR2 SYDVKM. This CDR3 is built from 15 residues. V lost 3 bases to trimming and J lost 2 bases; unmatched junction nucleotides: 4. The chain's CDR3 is CASSFLTGGNQPQHF. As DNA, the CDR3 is TGTGCCAGCAGTTTCTTAACAGGGGGCAATCAGCCCCAGCATTTT.

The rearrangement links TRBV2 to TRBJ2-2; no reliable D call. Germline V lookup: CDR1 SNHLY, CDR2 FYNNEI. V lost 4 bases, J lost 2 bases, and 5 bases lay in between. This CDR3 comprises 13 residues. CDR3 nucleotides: TGTGCCAGCAGTGGGCAAAACACCGGGGAGCTGTTTTTT. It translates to CASSGQNTGELFF.

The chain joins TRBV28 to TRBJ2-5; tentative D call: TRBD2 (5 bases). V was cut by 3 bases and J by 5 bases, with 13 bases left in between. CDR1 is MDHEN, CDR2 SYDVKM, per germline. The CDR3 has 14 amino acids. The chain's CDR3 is CASSFLRVGETQYF. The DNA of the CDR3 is TGTGCCAGCAGTTTTTTGAGGGTCGGGGAGACCCAGTACTTC.

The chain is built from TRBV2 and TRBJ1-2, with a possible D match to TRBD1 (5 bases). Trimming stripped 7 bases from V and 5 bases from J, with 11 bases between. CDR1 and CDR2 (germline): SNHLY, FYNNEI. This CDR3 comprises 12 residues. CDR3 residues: CASIRQGYGYTF. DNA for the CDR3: TGTGCCAGCATACGGCAGGGATATGGCTACACCTTC.

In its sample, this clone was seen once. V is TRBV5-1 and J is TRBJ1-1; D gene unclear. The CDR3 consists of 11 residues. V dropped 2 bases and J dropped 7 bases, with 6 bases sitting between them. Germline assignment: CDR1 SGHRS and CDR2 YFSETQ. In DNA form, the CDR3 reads TGCGCCAGCAGCTTAGGAGGTGAAGCTTTCTTT. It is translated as CASSLGGEAFF.

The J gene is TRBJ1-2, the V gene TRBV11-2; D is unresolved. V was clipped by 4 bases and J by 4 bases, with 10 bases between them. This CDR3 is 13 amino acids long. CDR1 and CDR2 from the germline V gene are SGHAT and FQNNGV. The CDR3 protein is CASSSENSYGYTF. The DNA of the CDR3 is TGTGCCAGCAGCTCCGAGAACAGCTATGGCTACACCTTC.

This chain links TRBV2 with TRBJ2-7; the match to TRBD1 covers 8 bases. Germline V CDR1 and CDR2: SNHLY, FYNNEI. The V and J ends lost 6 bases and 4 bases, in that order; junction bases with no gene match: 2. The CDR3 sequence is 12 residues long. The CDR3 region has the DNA TGTGCCAGCAGCGACAGGGGATACGAGCAGTACTTC. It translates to CASSDRGYEQYF.

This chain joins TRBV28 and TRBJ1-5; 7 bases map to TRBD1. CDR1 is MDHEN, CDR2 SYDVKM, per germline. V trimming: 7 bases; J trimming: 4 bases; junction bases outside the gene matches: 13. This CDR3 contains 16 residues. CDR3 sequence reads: CASTLSGGRTNQPQHF. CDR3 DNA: TGTGCCAGCACGTTGTCAGGGGGTAGGACAAATCAGCCCCAGCATTTT.

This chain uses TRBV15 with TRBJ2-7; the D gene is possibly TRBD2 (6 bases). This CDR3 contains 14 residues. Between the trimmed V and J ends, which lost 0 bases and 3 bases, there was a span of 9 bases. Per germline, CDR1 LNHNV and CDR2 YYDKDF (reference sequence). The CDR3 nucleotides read TGTGCCACCAGCAGAGATGTGGGGGGCTACGAGCAGTACTTC. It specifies CATSRDVGGYEQYF.

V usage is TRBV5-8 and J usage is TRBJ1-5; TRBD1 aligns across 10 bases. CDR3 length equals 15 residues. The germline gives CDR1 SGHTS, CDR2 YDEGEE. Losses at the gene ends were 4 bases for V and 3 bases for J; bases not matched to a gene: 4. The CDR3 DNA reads TGTGCCAGCAGCCCGGGACAGGGGTACAATCAGCCCCAGCATTTT. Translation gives CASSPGQGYNQPQHF.

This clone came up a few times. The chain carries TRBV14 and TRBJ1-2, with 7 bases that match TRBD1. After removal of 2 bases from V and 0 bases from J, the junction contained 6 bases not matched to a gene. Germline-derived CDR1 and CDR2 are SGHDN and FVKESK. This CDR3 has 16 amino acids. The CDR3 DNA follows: TGTGCCAGCAGCCAAAGGACAGGACCCGCTAACTATGGCTACACCTTC. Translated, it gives CASSQRTGPANYGYTF. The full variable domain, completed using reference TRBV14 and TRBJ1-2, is EAGVTQFPSHSVIEKGQTVTLRCDPISGHDNLYWYRRVMGKEIKFLLHFVKESKQDESGMPNNRFLAERTGGTYSTLKVQPAELEDSGVYFCASSQRTGPANYGYTFGSGTRLTVV.

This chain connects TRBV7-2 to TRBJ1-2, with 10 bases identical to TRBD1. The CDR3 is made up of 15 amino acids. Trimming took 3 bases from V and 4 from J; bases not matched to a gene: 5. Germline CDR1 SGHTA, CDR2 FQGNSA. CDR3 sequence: CASSFDRGRIYGYTF. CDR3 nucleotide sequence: TGTGCCAGCAGCTTTGACAGGGGGCGCATCTATGGCTACACCTTC.

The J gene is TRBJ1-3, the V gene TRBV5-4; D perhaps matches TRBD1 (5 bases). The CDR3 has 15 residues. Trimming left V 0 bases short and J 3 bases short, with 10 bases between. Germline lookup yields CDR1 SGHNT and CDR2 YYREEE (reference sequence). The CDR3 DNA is TGTGCCAGCAGCTTGGACAGGATCTTTGGAAACACCATATATTTT. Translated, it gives CASSLDRIFGNTIYF.

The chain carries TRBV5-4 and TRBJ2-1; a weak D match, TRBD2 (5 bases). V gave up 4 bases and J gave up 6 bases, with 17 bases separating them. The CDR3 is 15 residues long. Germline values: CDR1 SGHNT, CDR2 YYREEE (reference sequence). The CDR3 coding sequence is TGTGCCAGCAGCCACCCTAGCATACGGTCCAATGAGCAGTTCTTC. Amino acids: CASSHPSIRSNEQFF.